One sample yielded the 24 T cell receptor beta chains listed below, sequenced in a study of CD8 T cells in Susac syndrome. It was with random hexamers that roughly 0.5 to 1 ug RNA was reverse transcribed. Via MiXCR, TCRdb re-called the immunoSEQ multiplex PCR reads, giving one row per CDR3 protein. Of about 200,000 distinct CDR3 sequences in the sample, roughly 94% were seen once. Source material: CD4+ T cells from PBMCs. These receptors all stem from a human donor in good health.

The chain employs TRBV18 and TRBJ2-2, with TRBD1 as a possible D gene (6 bases). The germline V gene encodes CDR1 KGHSH and CDR2 LQKENI. V was trimmed by 1 base and J by 1 base, leaving 10 bases between them. The CDR3 is made up of 16 amino acids. The CDR3 nucleotides read TGTGCCAGCTCACCACGCTGGGGGCAGAACACCGGGGAGCTGTTTTTT. It is translated as CASSPRWGQNTGELFF.

V is TRBV7-8 and J is TRBJ2-5; 8 bases are shared with TRBD2. Per germline, CDR1 SGHVS and CDR2 FQNEAQ. The CDR3 extends over 15 amino acids. V shed 6 bases, J shed 3 bases, and the junction held 9 bases outside the gene matches. The CDR3, as DNA: TGTGCCAGCAGTCGTAGTGGACTAGCCAAAGAGACCCAGTACTTC. As protein: CASSRSGLAKETQYF.

The chain links TRBV20-1 to TRBJ2-5; 7 bases map to TRBD1. CDR3 length equals 20 residues. Germline loops: CDR1 DFQATT, CDR2 SNEGSKA (reference sequence). V trimming: 0 bases; J trimming: 2 bases; junction bases outside the gene matches: 21. CDR3 protein: CSARDHKWVGGGLSQETQYF. The CDR3 DNA follows: TGCAGTGCTAGAGATCATAAGTGGGTAGGGGGCGGACTCTCACAAGAGACCCAGTACTTC.

The table lists this clonotype with a count of one. The rearrangement joins TRBV12-3 or TRBV12-4 to TRBJ1-5; the match to TRBD1 covers 9 bases. J lost 7 bases, V lost 5 bases, and 9 bases had no gene match. This CDR3 has 15 residues. The CDR3 region is CASSTQGAPRQPQHF. The CDR3 nucleotides read TGTGCCAGCAGTACACAGGGGGCGCCACGGCAGCCCCAGCATTTT.

The CDR3 bases are TGTGCCTGGATGGTAGGACAAAGCTACGAGCAGTACGTC. As protein: CAWMVGQSYEQYV. This chain joins TRBV30 and TRBJ2-7; D perhaps matches TRBD1 (5 bases). The CDR3 covers 13 residues. V lost 4 bases and J 3 bases, leaving 13 bases between the germline ends. The germline V gene has CDR1 GTSNPN and CDR2 SVGIG (reference sequence).

The chain recombines TRBV3-1 with TRBJ2-7, with D unclear. V lost 4 bases and J lost 2, with 15 bases in between. This CDR3 has 15 amino acids. CDR1 is LGHDT, CDR2 YNNKEL, per germline (reference sequence). The DNA for the CDR3 is TGTGCCAGCAGCCCCCCTCTGGTCAGCACCTACGAGCAGTACTTC. It translates to CASSPPLVSTYEQYF.

The chain has TRBV4-3 and TRBJ1-1; D is ambiguous. The length of the CDR3 is 14 residues. Germline V gene sequence: CDR1 LGHNA, CDR2 YSLEER. Trimming removed 0 bases from V and 6 bases from J, with 11 bases in between. The CDR3 coding sequence is TGCGCCAGCAGCCAAGATGAAGGATGGGCTGAAGCTTTCTTT. Protein sequence: CASSQDEGWAEAFF.

The V and J genes are TRBV12-3 or TRBV12-4 and TRBJ1-2; D perhaps matches TRBD1 (5 bases). This CDR3 is built from 13 residues. V lost 6 bases to trimming and J lost 3 bases, with 11 bases between them. In DNA form, the CDR3 reads TGTGCCAGCAGACCCCAGGGACACTATGGCTACACCTTC. It encodes CASRPQGHYGYTF.

The V call is TRBV7-9, the J call TRBJ2-7; D assignment may be TRBD1 or TRBD2 (5 bases each). V was cut by 3 bases and J by 6 bases, with 15 bases left in between. The germline V gene encodes CDR1 SEHNR and CDR2 FQNEAQ (reference sequence). This CDR3 is built from 14 residues. This CDR3 reads CASSFSGEDSEQYV. The CDR3, as DNA: TGTGCCAGCAGCTTTTCCGGGGAAGACAGCGAGCAGTACGTC.

The rearrangement links TRBV29-1 to TRBJ2-7; D is uncertain. Per the germline V gene, CDR1 is SQVTM and CDR2 is ANQGSEA. This CDR3 is 11 amino acids long. V lost 6 bases and J 0 bases, leaving 6 bases between the germline ends. CDR3 nucleotides: TGCAGCGTCTATTACTCCTACGAGCAGTACTTC. Its protein product is CSVYYSYEQYF.

V and J are TRBV27 and TRBJ1-3; D is undetermined. Trimming left V 0 bases short and J 0 bases short, with 18 bases between. The CDR3 runs to 19 residues. In germline, CDR1 is MNHEY, CDR2 SMNVEV (reference sequence). DNA of the CDR3: TGTGCCAGCAGTTTATCGAAACCTTGGGGAGGCGGCTCTGGAAACACCATATATTTT. Amino acids: CASSLSKPWGGGSGNTIYF.

This chain connects TRBV29-1 to TRBJ1-2; TRBD1 might be the D (5 bases). The CDR3 has 13 residues. V was cut by 7 bases and J by 4 bases, with 16 bases left in between. Germline values: CDR1 SQVTM, CDR2 ANQGSEA. The CDR3 DNA follows: TGCAGCGGTTCGACAGCGACCTCCTATGGCTACACCTTC. Amino acid sequence: CSGSTATSYGYTF. Using reference TRBV29-1 and TRBJ1-2 for the parts outside the CDR3, the full variable domain is SAVISQKPSRDICQRGTSLTIQCQVDSQVTMMFWYRQQPGQSLTLIATANQGSEATYESGFVIDKFPISRPNLTFSTLTVSNMSPEDSSIYLCSGSTATSYGYTFGSGTRLTVV.

This clonotype was recorded once. The V call is TRBV30, the J call TRBJ1-2, with 8 positions matching TRBD1. The CDR3 sequence is 16 residues long. Trimming took 0 bases from V and 5 from J; bases not matched to a gene: 11. The germline CDR1 and CDR2 sequences are GTSNPN and SVGIG (reference sequence). The CDR3 region is CAWSVAGGESSYGYTF. In nucleotides, the CDR3 is TGTGCCTGGAGTGTGGCAGGGGGCGAAAGTAGTTATGGCTACACCTTC.

This chain links TRBV29-1 with TRBJ2-3; TRBD2 agrees at 9 bases. Trimming at V came to 4 bases and at J to 0 bases, leaving 5 bases not matched to a gene. The CDR3 is made up of 15 amino acids. In germline, CDR1 is SQVTM, CDR2 ANQGSEA. This CDR3 is CSVVVAGASTDTQYF. CDR3 in DNA: TGCAGCGTTGTAGTAGCGGGGGCAAGCACAGATACGCAGTATTTT.

The chain is built from TRBV28 and TRBJ2-2; no clear D. Germline V gene data show CDR1 as MDHEN and CDR2 as SYDVKM. The CDR3 runs 13 residues. The V and J ends lost 4 bases and 1 base respectively, with 4 bases between them. The CDR3 nucleotides read TGTGCCAGCAGTTCTCGGAACACCGGGGAGCTGTTTTTT. This encodes CASSSRNTGELFF.

This chain uses TRBV9 with TRBJ2-5, with 10 nucleotides matching TRBD2. The germline V gene has CDR1 SGDLS and CDR2 YYNGEE. Trimming at V came to 4 bases and at J to 3 bases, leaving 12 bases not matched to a gene. The CDR3 length is 17 residues. The CDR3 DNA sequence: TGTGCCAGCAGCCGACAGACTAGCGGGCGTGCCGAAGAGACCCAGTACTTC. Translated: CASSRQTSGRAEETQYF.

This chain connects TRBV12-3 or TRBV12-4 to TRBJ2-7; TRBD1 is a possible D gene (6 bases). The CDR3 consists of 14 residues. V was shortened by 5 bases and J by 2 bases, with 13 bases between the two germline ends. In DNA, the CDR3 is TGTGCCAGCAGTCGACAGGAATCGACCTACGAGCAGTACTTC. Amino acid sequence: CASSRQESTYEQYF.

This sequence joins TRBV30 and TRBJ1-2; TRBD1 aligns across 7 bases. Germline V gives CDR1 GTSNPN, CDR2 SVGIG (reference sequence). The CDR3 length is 12 residues. V gave up 5 bases and J gave up 2 bases; unmatched junction bases: 2. The CDR3 DNA reads as TGTGCCTGGGAGGGGGCAAACTATGGCTACACCTTC. Protein: CAWEGANYGYTF.

Here the CDR3 reads CASRGDSRASGANVLTF. CDR3 sequence (DNA): TGTGCCAGCAGGGGGGACAGTCGAGCCTCTGGGGCCAACGTCCTGACTTTC. The chain has TRBV28 and TRBJ2-6; TRBD1 aligns across 7 bases. This CDR3 spans 17 amino acids. J lost 0 bases, V lost 6 bases, and 8 bases had no gene match. CDR1 is MDHEN and CDR2 is SYDVKM in the germline V gene. The full variable domain, completed using reference TRBV28 and TRBJ2-6, is DVKVTQSSRYLVKRTGEKVFLECVQDMDHENMFWYRQDPGLGLRLIYFSYDVKMKEKGDIPEGYSVSREKKERFSLILESASTNQTSMYLCASRGDSRASGANVLTFGAGSRLTVL.

The chain recombines TRBV12-3 or TRBV12-4 with TRBJ1-2; a weak D match, TRBD1 (5 bases). CDR3 size: 13 residues. The V end was cut by 4 bases, the J end by 3 bases, with 9 bases between. Here the CDR3 reads CASSWGEHYGYTF. CDR3 nucleotide sequence: TGTGCCAGCAGTTGGGGGGAGCACTATGGCTACACCTTC.

This sequence joins TRBV14 and TRBJ2-3; no clear D gene. The CDR3 has 15 residues. V dropped 3 bases and J dropped 9 bases, with 19 bases sitting between them. Germline loops: CDR1 SGHDN, CDR2 FVKESK. The CDR3 DNA sequence: TGTGCCAGCAGCCAGGAACCGACGGCTGGGGTCACGCAGTATTTT. Translation gives CASSQEPTAGVTQYF.

The rearrangement uses TRBV20-1 and TRBJ2-3; D gene ambiguous. The germline V gene has CDR1 DFQATT and CDR2 SNEGSKA (reference sequence). V was cut by 6 bases and J by 4 bases, with 8 bases left in between. The CDR3 has 11 amino acids. CDR3 loop: CSAVDPDTQYF. CDR3 DNA: TGCAGTGCCGTGGATCCAGATACGCAGTATTTT.

The chain links TRBV13 to TRBJ2-1, with 7 bases lining up with TRBD1. This CDR3 is built from 15 residues. Germline V gene sequence: CDR1 PRHDT, CDR2 FYEKMQ (reference sequence). V was pared by 6 bases and J by 1 base, with 6 bases of the junction left unmatched. CDR3: CASSYETGSYNEQFF. For the CDR3, the DNA is TGTGCCAGCAGTTACGAGACAGGGTCCTACAATGAGCAGTTCTTC. Looking up the rest from reference TRBV13 and TRBJ2-1 gives the full variable domain: AAGVIQSPRHLIKEKRETATLKCYPIPRHDTVYWYQQGPGQDPQFLISFYEKMQSDKGSIPDRFSAQQFSDYHSELNMSSLELGDSALYFCASSYETGSYNEQFFGPGTRLTVL.

This clonotype was recorded only once. The chain has TRBV20-1 and TRBJ2-3; D gene uncertain. Germline-derived CDR1 and CDR2 are DFQATT and SNEGSKA (reference sequence). The CDR3 runs 17 residues. V was pared by 0 bases and J by 3 bases, with 19 bases between. CDR3 sequence reads: CSARDPSNPGKTDTQYF. CDR3 DNA: TGCAGTGCTAGAGATCCATCGAACCCTGGCAAGACAGATACGCAGTATTTT.